This record covers a single T cell receptor (beta chain). Clones were sequenced by immunoSEQ multiplex PCR, and TCRdb holds only the in-frame ones, with some missing. The repertoire holds approximately 250,000 clones, around 88% seen once, with approximately 2.5% in the top ten. Participants came from about two dozen US areas, aged roughly 18 to 95 years. The sample originates from a study of blood T cell repertoires in COVID-19. Across the study: COVID-19 samples, acute and convalescent, were from the United States, Italy and Spain. PBMCs, B-cell-depleted T cells, or T cells provided the cDNA or gDNA that made up the material.

This CDR3 has 12 amino acids. Germline CDR1 and CDR2: SGHVS and FNYEAQ. V shed 1 base, J shed 15 bases, and the junction held 6 bases outside the gene matches. This TCR came from a woman between 40 and 50 years old with acute COVID-19. The sequencing input was PBMCs or T cells enriched from blood (not recorded which). This rearrangement joins TRBV7-6 to TRBJ2-1; 7 bases agree with TRBD2. The CDR3 loop reads CASSLGEGAWFF. The CDR3 nucleotides are TGTGCCAGCAGCTTAGGGGAGGGAGCGTGGTTCTTC.